The rows below give T cell receptor beta chains drawn from one sample of a study of shared T cell receptors in the human thymus. Sequencing was performed with immunoSEQ multiplex PCR; in TCRdb, only in-frame clones are kept and a portion is missing. The table shows about 380,000 clones, with 85% to 95% occurring only once. Sequencing was done on a sample of thymocytes. These receptors were collected from a human donor. Each CDR3 is given with its conserved first and last residue. Fields, in order: V gene, J gene, clone size, D gene, CDR3 protein, CDR3 DNA. D genes are given only for firm matches. Size tells how often a clone was seen (once, few, many) or the class of an expanded clone, and some rows leave it out.

TRBV27,TRBJ2-2,-,TRBD1,CASSSGQGKPNTGELFF,TGTGCCAGCAGTTCCGGACAGGGCAAGCCGAACACCGGGGAGCTGTTTTTT
TRBV6-5,TRBJ2-3,-,TRBD1,CASSFHGQGATDTQYF,TGTGCCAGCAGTTTTCACGGACAGGGGGCAACAGATACGCAGTATTTT
TRBV27,TRBJ2-7,once,-,CASSLGNLYSSAYEQYF,TGTGCCAGCAGTTTGGGAAATCTATACAGTAGCGCCTACGAGCAGTACTTC
TRBV12-5,TRBJ1-1,-,-,CASGLVSLGSNTEAFF,TGTGCTAGTGGTTTGGTAAGTCTGGGTTCGAACACTGAAGCTTTCTTT
TRBV11-3,TRBJ2-3,-,-,CASSPGGTDTQYF,TGTGCCAGCAGCCCCGGGGGCACAGATACGCAGTATTTT
TRBV2,TRBJ2-7,-,-,CASRGERIYEQYF,TGTGCCAGCAGGGGAGAGCGAATCTACGAGCAGTACTTC
TRBV27,TRBJ2-7,-,-,CASSPTYEQYF,TGTGCCAGCAGTCCCACCTACGAGCAGTACTTC
TRBV5-1,TRBJ1-1,-,-,CASSLDGAQRAEAFF,TGCGCCAGCAGCTTGGACGGGGCCCAAAGGGCTGAAGCTTTCTTT
TRBV4-3,TRBJ2-4,-,-,CASSHARTGKAKNIQYF,TGCGCCAGCAGCCATGCCAGAACAGGGAAAGCCAAAAACATTCAGTACTTC
TRBV10-1,TRBJ2-3,-,-,CAVADTQYF,TGCGCCGTGGCAGATACGCAGTATTTT
TRBV5-4,TRBJ2-1,-,TRBD2,CASSFIQASGSDEQFF,TGTGCCAGCAGCTTTATACAGGCTAGCGGGAGCGATGAGCAGTTCTTC
TRBV6-5,TRBJ1-5,-,-,CASSYVKNQPQHF,TGTGCCAGCAGTTACGTCAAAAATCAGCCCCAGCATTTT
TRBV11-2,TRBJ2-7,-,TRBD2,CASSLEEDDGGLGFPCEQYF,TGTGCCAGCAGCTTAGAAGAGGACGACGGGGGACTAGGATTCCCCTGCGAGCAGTACTTC
TRBV7-3,TRBJ1-1,-,TRBD1,CASSLKPGQPRTEAFF,TGTGCCAGCAGCTTAAAACCGGGACAGCCTCGCACTGAAGCTTTCTTT
TRBV11-3,TRBJ2-1,-,TRBD2,CASSRGGAGEYNEQFF,TGTGCCAGCAGCCGTGGGGGAGCGGGAGAGTACAATGAGCAGTTCTTC
TRBV27,TRBJ2-1,once,TRBD2,CASSFTGGRNEQFF,TGTGCCAGCAGTTTTACGGGGGGGAGGAATGAGCAGTTCTTC
TRBV4-3,TRBJ2-7,once,-,CASSLRTGSYEQYF,TGCGCCAGCAGCCTCCGGACTGGATCCTACGAGCAGTACTTC
TRBV28,TRBJ1-4,-,-,CASSHSRSNEKLFF,TGTGCCAGCAGTCATTCCAGGAGTAATGAAAAACTGTTTTTT
TRBV5-8,TRBJ2-7,-,-,CASSEQGLNEQYF,TGTGCCAGCAGCGAACAGGGACTCAACGAGCAGTACTTC
TRBV9,TRBJ2-7,-,TRBD1,CASSVGDSSYEQYF,TGTGCCAGCAGCGTAGGGGACAGCTCCTACGAGCAGTACTTC